These T cell receptor beta chains were read from a single sample in a study of CDR3 diversity in severe acne. TCRdb re-analysed the PCR reads in MiXCR, keeping a single row per CDR3 protein. The table records around 91,000 distinct CDR3 sequences, over 40% of them present only once. The sequenced sample consisted of blood. The receptors shown here come from a male donor in good health, without acne. Each CDR3 is given with its conserved first and last residue. D genes are given only for firm matches. Size is omitted from some rows. Given values are once, few, many or a class for expanded clones.

>.|TRBV7-2|TRBJ1-4|.
TGTGCCGTTTGGAGGACCCAATTTGGAAAACTGTTT
CAVWRTQFGKLF
>.|TRBV6-5|TRBJ1-3|.
TGTGCCAGCATTGTGTTTTCGAAGGGGGGCACCCACTCTGGAAACACCATATATTTT
CASIVFSKGGTHSGNTIYF
>.|TRBV15|TRBJ2-3|.
TGTGCCACCCGTAGCGACGGGAGTGCGGCAGATACGCAGTATTTT
CATRSDGSAADTQYF
>.|TRBV20-1|TRBJ2-5|.
TGCAGTGCTAGAGATAGGCGTGAATCTCAAGAGACCCAGTACTTC
CSARDRRESQETQYF
>.|TRBV6-1|TRBJ1-1|.
TGTGCCAGCAGTGAACAGGGGCAGAACACTGAAGCTTTCTTT
CASSEQGQNTEAFF
>.|TRBV4-1|TRBJ1-2|.
TGCGCCAGCAGCCAAGCCGGGACGGGGAAGTATGGCTACACCTTC
CASSQAGTGKYGYTF
>TRBD2|TRBV5-1|TRBJ2-4|many
TGCGCCAGCAGCTTGTCCGGGGGGGCCAAAAACATTCAGTACTTC
CASSLSGGAKNIQYF
>.|TRBV9|TRBJ1-2|.
TGTGCCAGCAGCCCCTTAGGGAACGCTGGCTACACCTTC
CASSPLGNAGYTF
>TRBD1|TRBV20-1|TRBJ2-5|medium-sized
TGCAGTGCTGTTCCCGGGACAGGGGAAATTCAAGAGACCCAGTACTTC
CSAVPGTGEIQETQYF
>TRBD2|TRBV20-1|TRBJ2-5|.
TGCAGTGCTAGCGGCTTAGCGGGAGTCAAAGAGACCCAGTACTTC
CSASGLAGVKETQYF
>.|TRBV15|TRBJ1-1|few
TGTGCCACCAGCAGAGGCAAGAACGGTGGGGGCACTGAAGCTTTCTTT
CATSRGKNGGGTEAFF
>.|TRBV7-9|TRBJ1-6|.
TGTGCCAGCAGCTTAGCGGGACCACGGGATTCACCCCTCCACTTT
CASSLAGPRDSPLHF
>TRBD2|TRBV20-1|TRBJ2-5|.
TGCAGTGCTGCCGCCGGGACTAGCGGGAGGGCCGGGGAGACCCAGTACTTC
CSAAAGTSGRAGETQYF
>.|TRBV9|TRBJ2-6|.
TGTGCCAGCAGCGTAGACGGGGCCGGCGAAGCTTTC
CASSVDGAGEAF